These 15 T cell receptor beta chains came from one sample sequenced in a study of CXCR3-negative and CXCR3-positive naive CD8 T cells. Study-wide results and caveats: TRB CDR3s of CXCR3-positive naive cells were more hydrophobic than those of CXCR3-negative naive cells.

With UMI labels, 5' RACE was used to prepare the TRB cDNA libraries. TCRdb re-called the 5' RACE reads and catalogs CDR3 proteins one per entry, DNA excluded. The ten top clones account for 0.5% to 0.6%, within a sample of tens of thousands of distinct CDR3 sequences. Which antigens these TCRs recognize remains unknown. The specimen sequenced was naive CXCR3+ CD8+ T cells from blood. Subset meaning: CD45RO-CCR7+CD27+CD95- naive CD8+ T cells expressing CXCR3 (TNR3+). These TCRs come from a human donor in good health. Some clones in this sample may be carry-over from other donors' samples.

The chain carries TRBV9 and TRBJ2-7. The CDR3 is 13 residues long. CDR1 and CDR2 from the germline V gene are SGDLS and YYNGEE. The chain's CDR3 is CASSVVSTGEQYF. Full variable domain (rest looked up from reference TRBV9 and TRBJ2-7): DSGVTQTPKHLITATGQRVTLRCSPRSGDLSVYWYQQSLDQGLQFLIQYYNGEERAKGNILERFSAQQFPDLHSELNLSSLELGDSALYFCASSVVSTGEQYFGPGTRLTVT.

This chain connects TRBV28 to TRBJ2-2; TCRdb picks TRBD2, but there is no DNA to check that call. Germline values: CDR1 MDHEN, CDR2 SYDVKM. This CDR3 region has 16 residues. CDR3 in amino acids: CASSLFGRALTGELFF.

CDR3 sequence reads: CASSAFTYEQYF. The chain employs TRBV28 and TRBJ2-7. Germline V CDR1 and CDR2: MDHEN, SYDVKM. CDR3 size: 12 residues.

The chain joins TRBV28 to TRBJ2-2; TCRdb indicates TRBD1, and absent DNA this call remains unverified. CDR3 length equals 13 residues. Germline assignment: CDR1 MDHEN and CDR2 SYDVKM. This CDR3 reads CASSPGGTGELFF.

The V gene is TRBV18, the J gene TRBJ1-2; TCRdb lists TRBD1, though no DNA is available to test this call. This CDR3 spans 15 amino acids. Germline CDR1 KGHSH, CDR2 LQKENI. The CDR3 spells CASHPTDRKNYGYTF.

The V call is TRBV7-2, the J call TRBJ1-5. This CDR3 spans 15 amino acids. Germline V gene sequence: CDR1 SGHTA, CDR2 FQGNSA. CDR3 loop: CASSLGVAGNQPQHF.

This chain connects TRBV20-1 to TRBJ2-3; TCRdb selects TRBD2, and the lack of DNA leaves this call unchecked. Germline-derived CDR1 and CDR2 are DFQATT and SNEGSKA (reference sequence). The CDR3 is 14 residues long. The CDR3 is CSATISGAADTQYF.

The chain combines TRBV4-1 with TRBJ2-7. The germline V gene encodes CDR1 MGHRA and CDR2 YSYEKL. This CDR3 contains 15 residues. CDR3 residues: CASSQEAGGTYEQYF.

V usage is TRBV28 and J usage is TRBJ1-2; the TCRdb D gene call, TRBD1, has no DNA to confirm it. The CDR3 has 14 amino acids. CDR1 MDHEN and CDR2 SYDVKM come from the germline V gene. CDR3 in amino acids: CASRPGHLNYGYTF.

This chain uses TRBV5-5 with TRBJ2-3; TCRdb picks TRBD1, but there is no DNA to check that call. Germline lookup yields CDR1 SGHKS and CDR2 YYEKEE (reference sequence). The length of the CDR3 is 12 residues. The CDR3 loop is CASSRRGDTQYF.

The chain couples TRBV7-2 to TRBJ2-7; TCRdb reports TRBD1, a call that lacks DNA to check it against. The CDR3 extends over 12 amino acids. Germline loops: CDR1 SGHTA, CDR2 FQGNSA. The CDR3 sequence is CASSLATGEQYF.

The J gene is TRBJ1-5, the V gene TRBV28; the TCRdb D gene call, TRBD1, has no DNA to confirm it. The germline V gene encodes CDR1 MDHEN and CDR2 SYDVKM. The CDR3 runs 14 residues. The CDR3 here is CASSLGTGNQPQHF.

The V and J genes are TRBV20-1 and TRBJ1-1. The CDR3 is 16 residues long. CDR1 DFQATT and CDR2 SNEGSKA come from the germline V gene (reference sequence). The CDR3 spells CSARQQPDNENTEAFF.

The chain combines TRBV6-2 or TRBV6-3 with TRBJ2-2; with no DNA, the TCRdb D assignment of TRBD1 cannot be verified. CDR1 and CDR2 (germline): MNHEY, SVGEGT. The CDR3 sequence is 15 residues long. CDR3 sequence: CASSYGRQGPGELFF.

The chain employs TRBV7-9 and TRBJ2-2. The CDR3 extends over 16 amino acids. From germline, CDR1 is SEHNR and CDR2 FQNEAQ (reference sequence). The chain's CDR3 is CASSLTTFPNTGELFF.